This TCR beta chain was recorded in a study of regulatory T cells in long-lasting Graves disease (dated by TCRdb to the early 2020s). For the wider study: To count as having persistent Graves' disease, a patient had to have received antithyroid drug treatment for over 5 years with TSH receptor autoantibodies remaining persistently positive. The study took place in China and was registered as a clinical trial. This study used TCR sequencing and RNA sequencing of peripheral blood to compare persistent Graves' disease patients against newly diagnosed Graves' disease patients. In the clinical cohort, patients with persistent Graves' disease had used antithyroid drugs for an average of about 10 years. A total of around 35 samples were covered by TCR sequencing, comprising some 13 persistent and about 20 newly diagnosed Graves' disease patients. Paper-wide results and their limitations: TRBV28, TRBJ1-2 and TRBJ2-5 were preferentially used in persistent disease, while TRBV20-1 and TRBJ2-1 were favored in newly diagnosed disease. The study examined only peripheral blood because the primary lesion, thyroid tissue, could not be accessed. More public clonotypes were shared among persistent patients (roughly 2,700) than among newly diagnosed patients (over 900). Compared with newly diagnosed patients, persistent Graves' disease patients had lower TCR Shannon entropy and fewer highly expanded clones, which suggests clonal expansion. Sequencing and analysis were restricted to the TCR beta chain. The small sample size was acknowledged by the authors as a limitation that may reduce accuracy.

The label giving this sample's time point can be read as: persistent/refractory GD, antithyroid drugs over 5 years with positive TRAb. RNA was extracted from PBMCs in TRIzol for both TCR sequencing and RNA sequencing. The diagnosis of Graves' disease followed American Thyroid Association guidelines. Patients were recruited from an endocrinology department in Xi'an, China. Each patient gave around 9.2 milliliters of peripheral blood, collected in an EDTA anticoagulant tube. Ficoll Paque Plus density gradient separation was used to isolate PBMCs, and no additional T cell sorting was done. RNA quality was checked with an Agilent 2100 Bioanalyzer and agarose gel, and concentration with a NanoDrop 2000. The method behind the library was multiplex PCR. The sequencer was an Illumina HiSeq 4000. iRepertoire HTBI primers and Arm-PCR amplification of CDR3 regions were used to construct TCR beta libraries. Before sequencing, the PCR products underwent gel purification. The authors' pipeline ran thus. Across samples, roughly 60 TRBV and 12 to 15 TRBJ segments were identified and used for gene usage analysis of CDR3 amino acid clonotypes. Filtered high-quality paired reads were merged into contigs using COPE and FqMerger. BLAST was used to align contigs to the IMGT TRBV, TRBD and TRBJ reference genes, and CDR3 was defined following IMGT. Clonotypes above 0.1% frequency were classified as highly expanded clones. Repertoire diversity was measured by Shannon entropy, and V-J evenness by the Gini coefficient. A clonotype was considered public if more than one individual shared it. TCRdb reran the public reads through fastp at Q25 and MiXCR, keeping productive beta chains. Identical CDR3 proteins give one entry, which carries the most common genes and DNA. V and J calls and clone size were set by TCRdb, not the authors. The sample includes 450,000 or so distinct CDR3 sequences, with less than 25% observed a single time. The ten largest clones represent 7.8% of the sample.

As regards this clonotype: The clone's antigen remains unknown. The record has no base qualities; no much larger clone is one base away.

Its CDR3 holds 13 amino acids, cysteine through phenylalanine. The entry retains the CDR3 DNA only, 39 bases that are in frame from base 1. Trimming at the junction amounts to 6 bases on V and 7 bases on J, and the germline ends lie 15 bases apart. For CDR1 and CDR2, the germline V gene lists KGHSH and LQKENI. The rearrangement combines TRBV18 with TRBJ1-1; the D region possibly corresponds to TRBD1 (5 bases align). The sample in question was peripheral blood mononuclear cells (PBMCs), obtained when the disease was refractory, from a patient treated with antithyroid drugs. The receptor's source is a female donor with Graves disease. The CDR3 reads as follows: CASSGQPFFEAFF. DNA sequence: TGTGCCAGCTCCGGACAACCCTTCTTTGAAGCTTTCTTT.